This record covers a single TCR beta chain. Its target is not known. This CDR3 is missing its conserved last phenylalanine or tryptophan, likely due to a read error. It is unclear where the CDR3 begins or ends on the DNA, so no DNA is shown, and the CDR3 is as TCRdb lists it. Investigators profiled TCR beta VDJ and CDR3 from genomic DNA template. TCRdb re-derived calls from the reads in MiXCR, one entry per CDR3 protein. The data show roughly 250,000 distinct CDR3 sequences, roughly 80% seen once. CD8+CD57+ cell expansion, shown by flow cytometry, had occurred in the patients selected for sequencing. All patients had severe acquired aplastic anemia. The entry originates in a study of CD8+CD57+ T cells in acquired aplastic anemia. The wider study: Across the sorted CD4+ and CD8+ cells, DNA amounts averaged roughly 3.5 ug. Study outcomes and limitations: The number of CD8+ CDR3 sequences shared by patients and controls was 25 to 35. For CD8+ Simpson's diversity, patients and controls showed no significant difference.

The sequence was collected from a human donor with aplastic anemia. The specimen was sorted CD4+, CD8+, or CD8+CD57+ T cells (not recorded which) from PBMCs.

The CDR3 is CASSPGRMFGYVG. This chain joins TRBV7-9 and TRBJ1-2. Germline-derived CDR1 and CDR2 are SEHNR and FQNEAQ (reference sequence). The CDR3 spans 13 amino acids, including both terminal residues.